A single sample is the source of the 7 T cell receptor beta chains below, sequenced in a study of blood T cell repertoires in COVID-19. Libraries were prepared by immunoSEQ multiplex PCR; TCRdb keeps only in-frame clonotypes and omits some of them. The data contain 250,000 to 400,000 clones, more than 70% of them singletons. Sequencing used peripheral blood. Receptors were obtained from a woman aged 30 to 39 with COVID-19, enrolled during active disease.

This clone was found once. This rearrangement joins TRBV4-1 to TRBJ1-3; no reliable D call. CDR3 length: 15 amino acids. V was trimmed by 1 base and J by 0 bases, leaving 7 bases between them. CDR1 MGHRA and CDR2 YSYEKL come from the germline V gene. The CDR3 reads CASSQAPLSGNTIYF. The CDR3 nucleotides read TGCGCCAGCAGCCAAGCCCCCCTCTCTGGAAACACCATATATTTT.

V gene TRBV27 combines with J gene TRBJ1-5; D call uncertain. Trimming pared 3 bases from V and 0 bases from J, leaving 3 bases between. The length of the CDR3 is 13 residues. Per germline, CDR1 MNHEY and CDR2 SMNVEV (reference sequence). CDR3 bases: TGTGCCAGCAGTTTCAATAGCAATCAGCCCCAGCATTTT. Encoded protein: CASSFNSNQPQHF.

This clone was observed a single time. The chain is built from TRBV2 and TRBJ1-3; TRBD1 is a possible D gene (5 bases). The CDR3 runs to 15 residues. V lost 6 bases to trimming and J lost 0 bases, with 12 bases between them. Germline V gene data show CDR1 as SNHLY and CDR2 as FYNNEI. The DNA of the CDR3 is TGTGCCAGCAGGCCAGGGATGATCTCTGGAAACACCATATATTTT. Translation gives CASRPGMISGNTIYF.

This rearrangement joins TRBV5-1 to TRBJ2-1; D is possibly TRBD2 (6 bases). The V gene lost 0 bases and the J gene lost 0 bases, with 10 bases spanning the gap. This CDR3 is built from 16 residues. Germline V gene sequence: CDR1 SGHRS, CDR2 YFSETQ. This CDR3 reads CASSLAGDNSYNEQFF. The CDR3 DNA sequence: TGCGCCAGCAGCTTGGCGGGGGATAACTCCTACAATGAGCAGTTCTTC.

The rearrangement links TRBV24-1 to TRBJ1-2; 8 bases fit TRBD1. J was trimmed by 4 bases and V by 3 bases; bases with no gene match: 3. The germline V gene has CDR1 KGHDR and CDR2 SFDVKD. The CDR3 is 14 amino acids. CDR3 DNA sequence: TGTGCCACCAGTGATCGACAGGGGCGCTATGGCTACACCTTC. It encodes CATSDRQGRYGYTF.

This clone was detected a few times. The chain combines TRBV5-1 with TRBJ2-2; the D gene is possibly TRBD2 (6 bases). The CDR3 totals 13 residues. Trimming removed 7 bases at V and 4 bases at J, with 11 bases between. Germline V CDR1 and CDR2: SGHRS, YFSETQ. The chain's CDR3 is CASGRGTTGELFF. CDR3 nucleotide sequence: TGCGCCAGCGGGCGGGGAACCACCGGGGAGCTGTTTTTT.

This sequence joins TRBV3-1 (or the pseudogene TRBV3-2) and TRBJ1-4; perhaps TRBD1 as D (5 bases). The V end was cut by 0 bases, the J end by 14 bases, with 13 bases between. The CDR3 has 13 amino acids. CDR1 and CDR2 from the germline V gene are LGHDT and YNNKEL (reference sequence). For the CDR3, the DNA is TGTGCCAGCAGCCAAGATGTGGGGGGGAATCTGTTTTTT. This sequence encodes CASSQDVGGNLFF.